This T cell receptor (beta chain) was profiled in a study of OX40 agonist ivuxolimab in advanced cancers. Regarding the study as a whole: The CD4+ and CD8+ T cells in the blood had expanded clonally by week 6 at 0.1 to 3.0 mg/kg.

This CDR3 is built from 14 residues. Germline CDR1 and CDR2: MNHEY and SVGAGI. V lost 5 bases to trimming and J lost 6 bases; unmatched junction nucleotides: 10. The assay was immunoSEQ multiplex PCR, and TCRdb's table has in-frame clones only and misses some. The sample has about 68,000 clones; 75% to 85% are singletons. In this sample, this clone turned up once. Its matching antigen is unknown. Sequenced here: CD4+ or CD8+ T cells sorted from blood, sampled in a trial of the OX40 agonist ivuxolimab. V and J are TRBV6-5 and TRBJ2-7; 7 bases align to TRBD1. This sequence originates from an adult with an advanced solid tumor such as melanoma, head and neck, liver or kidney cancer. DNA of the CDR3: TGTGCCAGCAGTAACGACAGGGCCACTGGCGAGCAGTACTTC. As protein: CASSNDRATGEQYF.